This T cell receptor beta chain was found in a study of cytomegalovirus exposure and HLA in healthy donors (dated by TCRdb to 2016 to 2017). Background for the entire study: According to an earlier analysis of 550 to 700 of the donors, 150 million to 200 million T cells yielded over 100 million unique TCR beta sequences and about 300 Gb of sequence data. Roughly 320 gigabases of sequencing data and 70 million to 100 million unique TCR sequences made up an early release that covered approximately 620 HLA-typed donors. Among the approximately 420 genotyped donors, 81% belonged to the genetic ancestry cluster associated with self-reported Caucasian donors. The study aimed to test whether cataloging public T cell receptors could reveal signatures of past pathogen exposure. The study used immunosequencing to profile the T cell repertoires of more than 650 subjects and linked those repertoires to cytomegalovirus serostatus. In addition to the first cohort of around 670 subjects, a separate validation cohort of about 120 different subjects was used. To predict cytomegalovirus infection status, the study combined high-throughput TCR immunosequencing, statistical association of individual TCRs with disease status, and machine learning. A later analysis re-examined previously published TCR beta repertoires from hundreds of donors and added high-resolution HLA genotyping to investigate patterns of TCR occurrence. In the later analysis, no new phenotypic data were used to find candidate immune exposures; instead, reliance was placed on TCR beta sequences and their occurrence across donors. An earlier analysis of approximately 580 of the donors used high-throughput TCR beta sequencing to judge whether each TCR beta V gene segment behaved as functional or pseudogenic. Alongside the repertoire data, information on donor age, sex, ethnicity and CMV serostatus was compiled. In a later genetic analysis, genome-wide SNP genotypes for about three fifths of the roughly 670 donors were used, and that subset was treated as a discovery cohort. All discovery cohort repertoires had been generated on a single sequencing platform. Class I and class II HLA loci were covered by the typing at four-digit resolution. The number of donors typed differed by locus, with 629-630 for A, B, C, DRB1 and DQB1, 522 for DQA1, 600 to 610 for DPA1, and some 440 for DPB1. Because of strong linkage in the cohort, five DR-DQ haplotypes were treated as single units for association and clustering. Among 300 to 450 genotyped donors of the cohort, an average of about 240,000 unique TCR beta nucleotide sequences were sequenced per donor, approximately 20% of them non-productive.

Findings and caveats that apply to the study as a whole: According to a later analysis, parvovirus B19, influenza, CMV and Epstein-Barr virus appeared linked to several top co-occurrence clusters. Approximately 16 rarely observed V segments, including chromosome 9 orphons, were excluded from the earlier analysis of 550 to 700 of the donors because counts were too low. The authors suggested that the approach could potentially be extended to other disease states and immunological phenotypes. While some public TCRs were present in many individuals, most TCR sequences turned up only very rarely across donors. In vitro tests confirmed that a few of the cytomegalovirus-associated TCR beta chains recognize cytomegalovirus antigens. Sequencing depth was assumed to be roughly uniform across donors in the presence/absence analyses, though that assumption may not hold. The classifier was reported to diagnose cytomegalovirus status with high specificity and sensitivity in both the original cohort and the validation cohort. A further reported finding was that TCR beta sequences accurately predicted the HLA-A and HLA-B alleles for most subjects in the first cohort. A later analysis associated 15,000 to 20,000 TCR beta sequences with specific HLA alleles at a false discovery rate of 0.05. A cluster of highly shared sequence variants was judged likely to be a technical artifact of the sequencing pipeline. Some IMGT-functional V segments, including TRBV6-2 and TRBV6-3, could not be told apart with the 87-base-pair reads, so those segments were excluded. A later genetic analysis reported fewer N-insertions in productive TCRs among donors in an Asian-associated ancestry cluster than the roughly 670-donor mean. Compared with equally common non-associated chains, HLA-associated TCR beta chains in a later analysis were more clonally expanded and had lower generation probabilities. According to a later analysis, TCR association rates differed among HLA loci, with DRB1 alleles showing the most associated TCRs and HLA-C alleles showing the fewest. The study gave a list of 150 to 200 TCR beta chains associated with cytomegalovirus. Linkage disequilibrium might explain the correlated functional status among segregating V segments, but an unknown experimental factor could not be ruled out. Only TCR beta chains were sequenced in this cohort, and the absence of alpha or paired-chain data limited detectable features. When HLA alleles, especially DR and DQ, strongly co-occurred, TCR associations were difficult to assign to individual alleles. According to a later analysis, most CMV-associated TCR beta chains appeared to be HLA-restricted, and the HLA associations seemed to be driven largely by CMV exposure. Broadly in line with IMGT annotations, most TCR beta V segments showed up in productive rearrangements about 90% or about 30% of the time in an earlier analysis of a few hundred of the donors. Because HLA typing was unavailable for some donors at each locus, only the typed subset was used in association tests. A later genetic analysis associated a missense DCLRE1C variant with V-gene and J-gene trimming of TCR beta chains, and an independent cohort replicated the association. For the cohort, immune exposure information was limited to CMV serostatus.

V is clipped by 0 bases and J by 2 bases, and the sequence between their germline boundaries is 5 bases long. Via the germline V gene (reference sequence), CDR1 is LNHNV and CDR2 YYDKDF. Spanning cysteine to phenylalanine, the CDR3 consists of 15 amino acids. This entry keeps only the CDR3 DNA: 45 bases, framed from base 1. Library preparation was by the immunoSEQ multiplex PCR assay. The multiplex PCR relied on a mix of 60 forward primers for TCR Vbeta segments and 13 reverse primers for TCR Jbeta segments. The CDR3 region of rearranged TCR beta genes was amplified from genomic DNA by a multiplex PCR assay. The amplified TCR beta libraries were sequenced on the Illumina HiSeq System as 87-base-pair reads. The published analysis was carried out like this. In a later analysis, roughly 80 million unique TCR beta chains were counted across the 650 to 700 repertoires, and roughly 11 million of these chains were shared by at least two donors. Raw reads were error-corrected and collapsed into unique sequences by a nearest-neighbor algorithm in which closely related sequences were merged to remove PCR and sequencing errors. V, D and J gene segments were assigned by aligning CDR3 sequences to IMGT reference sequences. Each retained sequence needed at least a six-nucleotide match to both a V gene segment and a J gene segment. A rearrangement counted as productive if the CDR3 had no stop codons and remained in frame with V and J, and every other rearrangement counted as non-productive. CDR3 was defined according to IMGT convention as the region running from the second conserved V-encoded cysteine to the conserved J-encoded phenylalanine. Sequences without an unambiguous match to a single V gene segment were excluded from the earlier analysis of approximately 600 of the donors. An earlier analysis of a few hundred of the donors classified V segments as functional when productive rearrangements were above 56.7% and as segregating when the standard deviation between donors was above 5%. A statistical classification framework was built to diagnose cytomegalovirus status from the catalog of TCR beta chain sequences. V and J gene assignment, in a later analysis, came from comparing TCR nucleotide sequences with IMGT/GENE-DB human TR gene sequences. In a later analysis, CDR3 sequences and most-parsimonious VDJ recombination scenarios were assigned using the TCRdist pipeline. In a later analysis, every TCR beta chain was defined by the combination of its CDR3 amino acid sequence and its V-gene family, and reads without a unique V-gene family were dropped. To address suspected cross-contamination and a sequencing artifact, a later analysis removed 450 to 700 highly shared, low-generation-probability nucleotide sequences. For each public chain, a later analysis derived a clonal expansion index from normalized ranks of inferred template counts within each repertoire. A later analysis computed generation probabilities with a VDJ recombination model fitted to out-of-frame rearrangements, and checked the results against IGoR. In a later analysis, hypergeometric tests were used to score TCR-TCR, TCR-HLA and TCR-CMV co-occurrence, with a repertoire-size bias correction applied to TCR pairs. To estimate false discovery rates, a later analysis permuted the HLA or CMV assignments 20 times. In a later analysis, co-occurring TCRs were grouped using DBSCAN, with TCRdist sequence similarity added in when clustering inside HLA-allele-positive subsets. For co-occurrence clustering, repertoires with fewer than 30,000 or more than 120,000 public chains were excluded, along with 4 to 6 repertoires with anomalous nucleotide sharing. Held by TCRdb, this immuneACCESS table contains in-frame sequences only and omits some clones. Under half of the omission traces to an unresolved V gene where checked; the cause of the rest is unknown. V, J and clone size are those of that table, while D and trimming were read from the DNA. This sample lists about 160,000 clones; 70% to 80% were detected once. About 1.3% of the sample lies in the top ten.

The cohort was made up of 666 healthy bone marrow donors. Cohort members were all nominally healthy when sampled, although unrecorded immune exposures were likely present. The donor tested CMV seronegative, placing the donor among the roughly 350 seronegative members of the cohort. A peripheral blood sample was provided by each donor, and peripheral blood mononuclear cells were used for TCR beta sequencing. Genomic DNA extraction from the blood cell samples was performed with the Qiagen DNeasy Blood Extraction Kit. A remark on this clone: Its specific antigen is unknown. No much larger clone exists at a distance of one base, and base qualities are not known.

The chain uses TRBV15 and TRBJ2-6, with no reliable assignment of the D segment. The receptor comes from a man between 60 and 70 years old in good health and CMV-seronegative. Specimen: PBMCs. The CDR3 amino acid sequence is: CATSRDRAGANVLTF. The sequenced DNA is TGTGCCACCAGCAGAGATCGGGCTGGGGCCAACGTCCTGACTTTC.